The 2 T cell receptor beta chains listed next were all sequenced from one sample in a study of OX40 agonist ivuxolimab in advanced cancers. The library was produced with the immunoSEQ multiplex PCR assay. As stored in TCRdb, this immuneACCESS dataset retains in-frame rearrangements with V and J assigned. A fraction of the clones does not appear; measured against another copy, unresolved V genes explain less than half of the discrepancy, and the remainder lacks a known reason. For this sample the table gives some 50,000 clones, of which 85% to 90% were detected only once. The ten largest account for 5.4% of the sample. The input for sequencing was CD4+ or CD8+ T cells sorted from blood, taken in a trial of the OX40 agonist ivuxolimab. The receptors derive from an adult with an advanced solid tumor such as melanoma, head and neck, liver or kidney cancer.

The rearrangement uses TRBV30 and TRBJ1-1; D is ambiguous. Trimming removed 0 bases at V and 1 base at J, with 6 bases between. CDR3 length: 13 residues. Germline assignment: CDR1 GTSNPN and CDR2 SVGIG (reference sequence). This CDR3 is CAWSVRENTEAFF. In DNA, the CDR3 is TGTGCCTGGAGTGTGAGAGAGAACACTGAAGCTTTCTTT.

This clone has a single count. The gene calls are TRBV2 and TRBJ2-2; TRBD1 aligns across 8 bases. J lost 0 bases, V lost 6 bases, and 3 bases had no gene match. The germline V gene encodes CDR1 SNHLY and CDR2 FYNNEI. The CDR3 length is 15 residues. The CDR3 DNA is TGTGCCAGCAGACGGGACAGGACGAACACCGGGGAGCTGTTTTTT. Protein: CASRRDRTNTGELFF.